Listed below are T cell receptor beta chains from one sample, sequenced in a study of blood T cell repertoires in COVID-19. Assay used: immunoSEQ multiplex PCR; TCRdb lists only in-frame clones, some missing. Of some 260,000 clones in the sample, approximately 88% are singletons; the top ten hold around 0.67%. Sequencing was done on a sample of peripheral blood. The receptors stem from a human donor in a cohort sampled during active COVID-19. The CDR3 runs from the conserved cysteine through the conserved F or W. The D gene is left open where the match is weak. Clone size is stated in some rows and not others, as once, few, many or a class when expanded.

NA TRBD1 TRBJ2-7 TRBV11-2 CASSLGTGGGEQYF TGTGCCAGCAGCTTAGGGACAGGGGGAGGAGAGCAGTACTTC
NA NA TRBJ1-4 TRBV30 CAWSVLSATNEKLFF TGTGCCTGGAGTGTACTTTCCGCAACTAATGAAAAACTGTTTTTT
NA NA TRBJ2-7 TRBV6-2/TRBV6-3 CASSPEGGLPSYEQYF TGTGCCAGCAGCCCCGAAGGGGGTTTACCCTCCTACGAGCAGTACTTC
NA TRBD1 TRBJ2-7 TRBV7-9 CASSPGQGTYEQYF TGTGCCAGCAGCCCGGGACAGGGTACCTACGAGCAGTACTTC
NA TRBD1 TRBJ1-2 TRBV3-1/TRBV3-2 CASSRGQGIGYTF TGTGCCAGCAGCCGAGGACAGGGTATAGGCTACACCTTC
once TRBD1 TRBJ1-5 TRBV5-5 CASSLDRGNQPQHF TGTGCCAGCAGCTTGGACAGGGGGAATCAGCCCCAGCATTTT
NA TRBD1 TRBJ2-7 TRBV28 CASSPRTGGPYEQYF TGTGCCAGCAGTCCACGGACAGGGGGGCCCTACGAGCAGTACTTC
NA NA TRBJ1-1 TRBV11-2 CASSLAQGTEAFF TGTGCCAGCAGCTTAGCCCAGGGCACTGAAGCTTTCTTT
NA NA TRBJ1-3 TRBV18 CASLLKVGSSGNTIYF TGTGCCAGTCTTTTGAAGGTCGGGAGCTCTGGAAACACCATATATTTT
few NA TRBJ1-2 TRBV18 CASSPPEQLLYGYTF TGTGCCAGCTCACCACCGGAACAGCTACTCTATGGCTACACCTTC
NA TRBD1 TRBJ1-6 TRBV6-5 CASSYQMTGVGSPLHF TGTGCCAGCAGTTACCAAATGACAGGGGTGGGTTCACCCCTCCACTTT
NA NA TRBJ2-7 TRBV3-1/TRBV3-2 CASSPIYEGERDEQYF TGTGCCAGCAGCCCGATCTACGAGGGGGAGCGCGACGAGCAGTACTTC
NA NA TRBJ1-2 TRBV12-3/TRBV12-4 CASTGTYGYTF TGTGCCAGCACGGGAACCTATGGCTACACCTTC
once TRBD1 TRBJ2-7 TRBV27 CASSSLGTGTYEQYF TGTGCCAGCAGTTCCCTCGGGACAGGAACCTACGAGCAGTACTTC
NA TRBD1 TRBJ1-3 TRBV19 CATRGTATGNTIYF TGTGCCACCCGAGGGACAGCCACTGGAAACACCATATATTTT
NA NA TRBJ1-1 TRBV7-9 CASSLARRSTEAFF TGTGCCAGCAGCTTAGCCCGCAGAAGCACTGAAGCTTTCTTT
NA NA TRBJ1-5 TRBV4-3 CASSTLPLDRTVNQPQHF TGCGCCAGCAGCACTCTGCCGCTTGACAGGACAGTGAATCAGCCCCAGCATTTT
NA NA TRBJ2-5 TRBV4-3 CASSQRPGDLGETQYF TGCGCCAGCAGCCAAAGACCGGGGGATTTAGGGGAGACCCAGTACTTC
NA NA TRBJ1-2 TRBV3-1/TRBV3-2 CASSQGMTGLTF TGTGCCAGCAGCCAAGGAATGACAGGACTCACCTTC
NA TRBD2 TRBJ2-7 TRBV7-2 CASSLAGTRLAGEQYF TGTGCCAGCAGCTTAGCCGGAACCAGACTAGCCGGCGAGCAGTACTTC
NA NA TRBJ2-7 TRBV9 CASSQRDRSSYEQYF TGTGCCAGCAGCCAGCGAGACAGGAGCTCCTACGAGCAGTACTTC
NA NA TRBJ1-3 TRBV5-6 CASSWGGYGNTIYF TGTGCCAGCAGCTGGGGAGGGTATGGAAACACCATATATTTT
NA TRBD2 TRBJ2-7 TRBV7-9 CAGGASGSTSYEQYF TGTGCCGGCGGAGCTAGCGGGAGTACTTCCTACGAGCAGTACTTC
once NA TRBJ1-4 TRBV13 CASSTGGVPATNEKLFF TGTGCCAGCAGTACGGGGGGGGTTCCTGCAACTAATGAAAAACTGTTTTTT
NA NA TRBJ1-4 TRBV18 CASSVLRGTNEKLFF TGTGCCAGCTCAGTTCTCAGGGGAACTAATGAAAAACTGTTTTTT
NA NA TRBJ1-2 TRBV28 CATQAGAGYGYTF TGTGCCACCCAAGCAGGGGCGGGCTATGGCTACACCTTC
NA TRBD2 TRBJ2-7 TRBV6-2/TRBV6-3 CASSYGREVIEQYF TGTGCCAGCAGTTATGGGAGGGAGGTAATCGAGCAGTACTTC
NA TRBD2 TRBJ2-7 TRBV4-3 CASSQDLGGGGYEQYF TGCGCCAGCAGCCAAGATCTTGGTGGGGGGGGCTACGAGCAGTACTTC
NA NA TRBJ2-7 TRBV11-3 CASSSTRSYF TGTGCCAGCAGCTCCACTCGGTCCTACTTC
NA TRBD2 TRBJ2-7 TRBV7-9 CASSASGGHYEQYF TGTGCCAGCAGCGCTAGCGGCGGGCACTACGAGCAGTACTTC
NA TRBD2 TRBJ2-5 TRBV2 CASTQEAAGRQETQYF TGTGCCAGCACCCAAGAGGCAGCGGGGAGACAAGAGACCCAGTACTTC
NA TRBD1 TRBJ1-2 TRBV11-3 CASSIGTGDGYTF TGTGCCAGCAGCATAGGGACAGGGGACGGCTACACCTTC
NA NA TRBJ1-2 TRBV11-2 CASSLPPVSGYTF TGTGCCAGCAGCTTACCCCCTGTTAGTGGCTACACCTTC
NA NA TRBJ1-4 TRBV19 CASSMRQLNEKLFF TGTGCCAGTAGTATGAGACAACTTAATGAAAAACTGTTTTTT
NA TRBD1 TRBJ1-5 TRBV7-9 CASSSSTGSKPQHF TGTGCCAGCAGCTCTTCGACAGGGTCGAAGCCCCAGCATTTT
NA NA TRBJ1-5 TRBV27 CASSSNQPQHF TGTGCCAGCAGTTCAAATCAGCCCCAGCATTTT
NA TRBD2 TRBJ2-1 TRBV7-9 CASSLPSGGTYNEQFF TGTGCCAGCAGCTTACCCAGCGGGGGCACCTACAATGAGCAGTTCTTC
few TRBD1 TRBJ1-4 TRBV11-2 CASSLGDRDYEKLFF TGTGCCAGCAGCTTAGGGGACAGGGATTATGAAAAACTGTTTTTT
NA TRBD1 TRBJ2-3 TRBV19 CASSDRGPTDTQYF TGTGCCAGTAGCGACAGGGGGCCTACAGATACGCAGTATTTT
NA TRBD2 TRBJ2-2 TRBV6-2/TRBV6-3 CASSYSGGTGELFF TGTGCCAGCAGTTATAGCGGGGGGACCGGGGAGCTGTTTTTT
once NA TRBJ2-5 TRBV21-1 CASSNRLWAAGTQYF NA
NA NA TRBJ1-3 TRBV5-4 CASSFQETRGRYVDF TGTGCCAGCAGCTTCCAAGAGACTCGGGGTCGCTATGTGGATTTT
NA NA TRBJ1-5 TRBV6-5 CASRGTSNQPQHF TGTGCCAGCAGGGGGACTTCGAATCAGCCCCAGCATTTT
NA NA TRBJ1-6 TRBV6-6 CASSPDSTRSYNSPLHF TGTGCCAGCAGTCCGGACTCAACCCGCTCCTATAATTCACCCCTCCACTTT
NA TRBD2 TRBJ2-7 TRBV7-8 CASSARLAGGSSHEQYF TGTGCCAGCAGCGCTCGACTAGCGGGGGGAAGTTCCCACGAGCAGTACTTC
NA TRBD1 TRBJ1-3 TRBV7-2 CASSLVGQRSGNTIYF TGTGCCAGCAGCTTAGTGGGACAGCGCTCTGGAAACACCATATATTTT
NA TRBD1 TRBJ2-7 TRBV5-6 CASSLGRGRMFNEQYF TGTGCCAGCAGCTTAGGCAGGGGGCGCATGTTTAACGAGCAGTACTTC
NA NA TRBJ2-1 TRBV30 CAWSVLEGDEQFF TGTGCCTGGAGTGTACTCGAGGGAGATGAGCAGTTCTTC
NA NA TRBJ1-5 TRBV10-3 CAISEFGQQPQHF TGTGCCATCAGTGAGTTTGGGCAACAGCCCCAGCATTTT
NA TRBD1 TRBJ1-5 TRBV9 CASSVRTGDPNYSNQPQHF TGTGCCAGCAGCGTGCGGACAGGGGACCCAAACTATAGCAATCAGCCCCAGCATTTT
NA NA TRBJ1-1 TRBV5-8 CASSLGTANTEAFF TGTGCCAGCAGCTTGGGGACAGCCAACACTGAAGCTTTCTTT
NA NA TRBJ1-3 TRBV30 CAWSVGGYGNTIYF TGTGCCTGGAGTGTCGGAGGGTACGGAAACACCATATATTTT
NA NA TRBJ1-4 TRBV19 CASMNREGEKLFF TGTGCCAGTATGAACAGGGAGGGAGAAAAACTGTTTTTT
NA TRBD1 TRBJ1-1 TRBV28 CASSLTGQGTEAFF TGTGCCAGCAGTTTGACAGGGCAAGGCACTGAAGCTTTCTTT
few TRBD1 TRBJ1-1 TRBV20-1 CSASRQGTEAFF TGCAGTGCTAGTCGACAGGGCACTGAAGCTTTCTTT
once NA TRBJ2-7 TRBV11-3 CASSINRASPEQYF TGTGCCAGCAGCATAAACAGGGCGTCTCCGGAGCAGTACTTC
once NA TRBJ2-7 TRBV28 CASSAIYEQYF TGTGCCAGCAGTGCGATCTACGAGCAGTACTTC
NA NA TRBJ2-7 TRBV29-1 CSVEDTYEQYF TGCAGCGTTGAAGATACCTACGAGCAGTACTTC
once NA TRBJ2-3 TRBV9 CASSAARGGGPADTQYF TGTGCCAGCAGCGCGGCCCGTGGTGGAGGGCCGGCAGATACGCAGTATTTT
NA NA TRBJ1-2 TRBV28 CATSTRNRFPNYGYTF TGTGCCACCTCGACCCGAAACAGGTTCCCTAACTATGGCTACACCTTC